These 26 T cell receptor beta chains were sequenced from one sample in a study of technical replicates of blood from a handful of donors. The data were produced by immunoSEQ multiplex PCR, yet TCRdb's version contains in-frame clones alone and is incomplete. Here the sample spans approximately 80,000 clones, about 91% being singletons. Sequencing used T cells isolated from PBMCs. These receptors all stem from a human donor in good health.

This clone showed up just once. The chain couples TRBV6-5 to TRBJ2-7; 10 nucleotides align to TRBD1. CDR1 is MNHEY, CDR2 SVGAGI, per germline. Trimming at V came to 2 bases and at J to 3 bases, leaving 4 bases not matched to a gene. This CDR3 has 15 residues. The CDR3 region has the DNA TGTGCCAGCAGTTACACGGGACAGGGGCTCTACGAGCAGTACTTC. It specifies CASSYTGQGLYEQYF.

The rearrangement links TRBV30 to TRBJ2-1; 7 bases agree with TRBD2. Germline CDR1 GTSNPN, CDR2 SVGIG (reference sequence). The length of the CDR3 is 12 residues. Losses at the gene ends were 3 bases for V and 10 bases for J; bases not matched to a gene: 6. The CDR3: CAWSVGGGEQFF. The CDR3 region has the DNA TGTGCCTGGAGCGTTGGGGGGGGAGAGCAGTTCTTC.

This clone has just a few counts. The CDR3 is CASSLSGIQAFF. The CDR3 bases are TGTGCCAGCAGCCTATCGGGGATACAAGCTTTCTTT. This chain uses TRBV14 with TRBJ1-1; D is unclear. Trimming shortened V by 4 bases and J by 9 bases, and 12 bases separated the two germline ends. CDR3 size: 12 residues. The germline gives CDR1 SGHDN, CDR2 FVKESK.

The chain joins TRBV18 to TRBJ2-3; TRBD2 aligns across 10 bases. J was trimmed by 4 bases and V by 4 bases; bases with no gene match: 8. Germline CDR1 is KGHSH and CDR2 is LQKENI. CDR3 length: 16 residues. As DNA, the CDR3 is TGTGCCAGCTCACGTACTAGCGGGACGCTGCCAGATACGCAGTATTTT. Translation: CASSRTSGTLPDTQYF.

This clone has just a few counts. This chain uses TRBV2 with TRBJ1-6, with D perhaps TRBD1 (5 bases). Germline values: CDR1 SNHLY, CDR2 FYNNEI. The CDR3 sequence is 13 residues long. V was clipped by 4 bases and J by 7 bases, with 8 bases between them. CDR3 sequence: CASSGQKNSPLHF. CDR3 in DNA: TGTGCCAGCAGTGGACAGAAAAATTCACCCCTCCACTTT.

This clone came up once. The DNA of the CDR3 is TGTGCCAGCAGTTACTCCAACAGGGTCGATGGCTACACCTTC. It encodes CASSYSNRVDGYTF. The chain recombines TRBV6-5 with TRBJ1-2; TRBD1 is a possible D gene (6 bases). The CDR3 length is 14 residues. V was trimmed by 0 bases and J by 6 bases, leaving 11 bases between them. Germline-derived CDR1 and CDR2 are MNHEY and SVGAGI.

This rearrangement joins TRBV4-1 to TRBJ2-5; TRBD2 matches at 11 bases. The CDR3 runs 19 residues. The germline V gene encodes CDR1 MGHRA and CDR2 YSYEKL. The V segment lost 2 bases and the J segment 4 bases; nucleotides outside the gene matches: 15. The CDR3 DNA reads TGCGCCAGCAGCCAAAGGAGTTGGGCACTAGCGGGGGCGGGAGAGACCCAGTACTTC. Protein sequence: CASSQRSWALAGAGETQYF.

The gene calls are TRBV4-1 and TRBJ1-2; D gene uncertain. Germline V gene sequence: CDR1 MGHRA, CDR2 YSYEKL. V was clipped by 8 bases and J by 4 bases, with 14 bases between them. The CDR3 has 13 amino acids. The CDR3 region has the DNA TGCGCCAGCGTCGGGTTCGGAAGCTATGGCTACACCTTC. Protein product: CASVGFGSYGYTF.

The V gene is TRBV11-3, the J gene TRBJ1-1; D unresolved. Germline CDR1 and CDR2: SGHNT and YENEEA. The CDR3 loop spans 13 amino acids. V was trimmed by 4 bases and J by 1 base, leaving 7 bases between them. CDR3 bases: TGTGCCAGCAGCTGGGCAGGGAACACTGAAGCTTTCTTT. Protein product: CASSWAGNTEAFF.

There are a few counts of this clone. The chain combines TRBV9 with TRBJ1-1; the match to TRBD1 covers 7 bases. Germline V gene sequence: CDR1 SGDLS, CDR2 YYNGEE. This CDR3 is 13 amino acids long. V shed 3 bases and J 4 bases; nucleotides not matched to a gene: 3. The CDR3 DNA reads TGTGCCAGCAGCGAAAACAGGGGCACTGAAGCTTTCTTT. Its protein is CASSENRGTEAFF.

This chain joins TRBV29-1 and TRBJ1-4; 7 bases agree with TRBD1. Germline V CDR1 and CDR2: SQVTM, ANQGSEA. Germline trimming cut 0 bases from V and 8 bases from J; bases unmatched to any gene: 9. The CDR3 is made up of 15 amino acids. CDR3 amino acids: CSVEDWDSGNEKLFF. In nucleotides, the CDR3 is TGCAGCGTTGAAGACTGGGACAGTGGGAACGAAAAACTGTTTTTT.

The chain joins TRBV6-5 to TRBJ2-7, with D possibly TRBD2 on 6 matching bases. The CDR3 sequence is 15 residues long. Germline loops: CDR1 MNHEY, CDR2 SVGAGI. V gave up 4 bases and J gave up 1 base, with 14 bases separating them. The CDR3 region has the DNA TGTGCCAGCAGTTCCTTGGGTGCGGGATCCTACGAGCAGTACTTC. This sequence encodes CASSSLGAGSYEQYF.

The chain couples TRBV27 to TRBJ2-7; D is possibly TRBD1 (6 bases). Germline assignment: CDR1 MNHEY and CDR2 SMNVEV (reference sequence). V lost 9 bases, J lost 3 bases, and 21 bases lay in between. The CDR3 runs to 15 residues. CDR3 protein: CASMNWGPRFYEQYF. CDR3 bases: TGTGCCAGTATGAACTGGGGGCCAAGATTCTACGAGCAGTACTTC.

J is TRBJ1-2 and V is TRBV7-9; TRBD1 is a possible D gene (6 bases). V was clipped by 3 bases and J by 4 bases, with 9 bases between them. The germline CDR1 and CDR2 sequences are SEHNR and FQNEAQ (reference sequence). This CDR3 is 13 amino acids long. The CDR3 nucleotides read TGTGCCAGCAGCTTCGGACAGATCTATGGCTACACCTTC. Encoded protein: CASSFGQIYGYTF. The full variable domain, rest sourced from reference TRBV7-9 and TRBJ1-2, is DTGVSQNPRHKITKRGQNVTFRCDPISEHNRLYWYRQTLGQGPEFLTYFQNEAQLEKSRLLSDRFSAERPKGSFSTLEIQRTEQGDSAMYLCASSFGQIYGYTFGSGTRLTVV.

V usage is TRBV19 and J usage is TRBJ1-4; maybe TRBD1 (5 bases). V lost 5 bases, J lost 7 bases, and 17 bases lay in between. Germline loops: CDR1 LNHDA, CDR2 SQIVND (reference sequence). The CDR3 contains 15 residues. The CDR3 reads CASSVYQGWGEKLFF. In DNA form, the CDR3 reads TGTGCCAGTAGTGTATACCAGGGATGGGGTGAAAAACTGTTTTTT.

This clone appeared a few times. The CDR3 DNA reads as TGTGCCTGGAACGTCCCTCGGGGACTAGCGGGGGCACACTACAATGAGCAGTTCTTC. It specifies CAWNVPRGLAGAHYNEQFF. V and J are TRBV30 and TRBJ2-1; 14 bases match TRBD2. CDR3 length equals 19 residues. In germline, CDR1 is GTSNPN, CDR2 SVGIG (reference sequence). Trimming cost V 4 bases and J 3 bases; bases outside gene matches: 14.

This sequence joins TRBV10-3 and TRBJ2-7, with D hard to call. V lost 0 bases and J 2 bases, leaving 8 bases between the germline ends. There are 14 residues in the CDR3. Germline V gene data show CDR1 as ENHRY and CDR2 as SYGVKD. This CDR3 reads CAISESTATYEQYF. CDR3 nucleotide sequence: TGTGCCATCAGTGAGTCTACCGCTACCTACGAGCAGTACTTC.

The chain employs TRBV6-1 and TRBJ2-2, with 10 bases aligning to TRBD2. The CDR3 extends over 16 amino acids. Germline trimming cut 4 bases from V and 8 bases from J; bases unmatched to any gene: 10. From germline, CDR1 is MNHNS and CDR2 SASEGT. The CDR3 nucleotides are TGTGCCAGCAGTGTGGGGCTAGCGGGAGTGTCTGGGGAGCTGTTTTTT. It encodes CASSVGLAGVSGELFF.

The genes are TRBV5-1 and TRBJ2-7; 9 positions agree with TRBD1. This CDR3 is built from 15 residues. J lost 6 bases, V lost 5 bases, and 12 bases had no gene match. The V gene's germline CDR1 is SGHRS and CDR2 YFSETQ. The chain's CDR3 is CASRHREQGAREQYF. In nucleotides, the CDR3 is TGCGCCAGCAGACATAGGGAACAGGGGGCGCGCGAGCAGTACTTC.

The chain carries TRBV10-1 and TRBJ2-7; 10 bases are shared with TRBD1. Germline V gives CDR1 WNHNN, CDR2 SYGVQD (reference sequence). J lost 7 bases, V lost 2 bases, and 8 bases had no gene match. The CDR3 length is 15 residues. This CDR3 reads CASSEGPGTGVEQYF. DNA of the CDR3: TGCGCCAGCAGTGAGGGTCCCGGGACAGGGGTAGAGCAGTACTTC.

A single count supports this clone. The chain links TRBV28 to TRBJ1-4; no definite D call. Germline V gene sequence: CDR1 MDHEN, CDR2 SYDVKM. The CDR3 loop spans 14 amino acids. V dropped 5 bases and J dropped 8 bases, with 15 bases sitting between them. The CDR3 nucleotides are TGTGCCAGCAGTAATGGCGGAGGGTACGAAAAACTGTTTTTT. Translating gives CASSNGGGYEKLFF.

The chain has TRBV25-1 and TRBJ2-5; tentatively, D is TRBD1 (5 bases). This CDR3 region has 13 residues. The V end was cut by 2 bases, the J end by 6 bases, with 10 bases between. The germline CDR1 and CDR2 sequences are MGHDK and SYGVNS. The CDR3 reads CASSEIRAQTQYF. The DNA of the CDR3 is TGTGCCAGCAGTGAAATCAGGGCCCAGACCCAGTACTTC. The whole variable domain, remainder taken from reference TRBV25-1 and TRBJ2-5, is EADIYQTPRYLVIGTGKKITLECSQTMGHDKMYWYQQDPGMELHLIHYSYGVNSTEKGDLSSESTVSRIRTEHFPLTLESARPSHTSQYLCASSEIRAQTQYFGPGTRLLVL.

The rearrangement joins TRBV4-1 to TRBJ2-2, with 9 bases aligning to TRBD2. The CDR3 contains 19 residues. CDR1 is MGHRA and CDR2 is YSYEKL in the germline V gene. V shed 4 bases and J 5 bases; nucleotides not matched to a gene: 17. The CDR3 loop is CASSRPTARGGPVTGELFF. Here the CDR3 DNA reads TGCGCCAGCAGCCGACCGACAGCGCGGGGGGGCCCGGTTACCGGGGAGCTGTTTTTT.

This chain links TRBV18 with TRBJ2-3; D possibly corresponds to TRBD2 (6 bases). From germline, CDR1 is KGHSH and CDR2 LQKENI. The CDR3 is made up of 14 amino acids. Trimming removed 3 bases from V and 2 bases from J, with 9 bases in between. The chain's CDR3 is CASSPAGHTDTQYF. The CDR3 nucleotides read TGTGCCAGCTCACCGGCGGGGCACACAGATACGCAGTATTTT.

This clone has just one count. This chain uses TRBV5-4 with TRBJ2-1, with TRBD1 as a possible D gene (5 bases). This CDR3 has 13 amino acids. CDR1 is SGHNT, CDR2 YYREEE, per germline (reference sequence). Trimming shortened V by 6 bases and J by 8 bases, and 15 bases separated the two germline ends. CDR3 loop: CASTGSGFDEQFF. The CDR3 coding sequence is TGTGCCAGCACGGGCTCAGGGTTTGATGAGCAGTTCTTC. The full variable domain, with the rest looked up from reference TRBV5-4 and TRBJ2-1, is ETGVTQSPTHLIKTRGQQVTLRCSSQSGHNTVSWYQQALGQGPQFIFQYYREEENGRGNFPPRFSGLQFPNYSSELNVNALELDDSALYLCASTGSGFDEQFFGPGTRLTVL.

J is TRBJ2-5 and V is TRBV7-9; D possibly corresponds to TRBD2 (6 bases). Germline V gene data show CDR1 as SEHNR and CDR2 as FQNEAQ (reference sequence). V lost 4 bases to trimming and J lost 5 bases, with 14 bases between them. The CDR3 is 14 residues long. The CDR3 DNA reads TGTGCCAGCAGCTATACCACAGGAGGGGAGACCCAGTACTTC. Encoded protein: CASSYTTGGETQYF.